This T cell receptor (beta chain) came from a study of OX40 agonist ivuxolimab in advanced cancers. The overall study: An agonistic human IgG2 monoclonal antibody against OX40 (CD134) was given. A male proportion of 82.7% was recorded, with mean age approximately 60 years and range roughly 20 to 90.

Study-wide results and caveats: Clonal expansion by week 6 occurred in CD4+ and CD8+ blood T cells (at 0.1 to 3.0 mg/kg).

Profiling relied on immunoSEQ multiplex PCR, and the TCRdb table lists in-frame clones only, not all of them. Of around 91,000 clones listed, approximately 89% are singletons. The sample holds one count of this clone. The antigen remains unidentified. This specimen was CD4+ or CD8+ T cells sorted from blood, taken in a trial of the OX40 agonist ivuxolimab. This TCR derives from an adult with an advanced solid tumor such as melanoma, head and neck, liver or kidney cancer.

Written as DNA, the CDR3 is TGCGCCAGCAGCCAACGGGGGATGGCCTACGAGCAGTACTTC. Protein: CASSQRGMAYEQYF. The V and J genes are TRBV4-1 and TRBJ2-7; D is possibly TRBD2 (6 bases). Germline V gene lookup returns CDR1 MGHRA and CDR2 YSYEKL. CDR3 length: 14 amino acids. V was shortened by 2 bases and J by 2 bases, with 10 bases between the two germline ends.